This TCR beta chain was obtained from a study of cytomegalovirus exposure and HLA in healthy donors. Study-wide points: The classifier reportedly diagnosed cytomegalovirus status with high specificity and sensitivity.

Using immunoSEQ multiplex PCR, the repertoire was profiled, and TCRdb retains in-frame clones only, with some absent. The table has approximately 54,000 clones, approximately 89% seen once. The CDR3 is 15 amino acids. V was pared by 3 bases and J by 4 bases, with 5 bases of the junction left unmatched. Germline CDR1 is MNHEY and CDR2 is SMNVEV (reference sequence). Comment on this clone: The antigen remains undetermined.

The genes are TRBV27 and TRBJ2-1; TRBD2 agrees at 8 bases. The source material was PBMCs. This sequence was found in a woman younger than 30 in good health and CMV-seropositive. This CDR3 is CASSFGRGAYNEQFF. In nucleotides, the CDR3 is TGTGCCAGCAGTTTCGGGCGGGGGGCTTACAATGAGCAGTTCTTC.